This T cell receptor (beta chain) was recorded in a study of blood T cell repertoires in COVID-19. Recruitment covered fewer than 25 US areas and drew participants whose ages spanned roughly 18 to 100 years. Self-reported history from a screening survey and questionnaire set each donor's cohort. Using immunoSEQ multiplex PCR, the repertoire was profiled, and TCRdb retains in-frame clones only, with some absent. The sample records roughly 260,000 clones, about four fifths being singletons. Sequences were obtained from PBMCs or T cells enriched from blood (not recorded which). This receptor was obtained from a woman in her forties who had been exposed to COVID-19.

The CDR3: CAISPLGDTIYF. The DNA of the CDR3 is TGTGCCATCAGTCCCCTAGGGGACACCATATATTTT. V and J are TRBV10-3 and TRBJ1-3, with D tentatively TRBD1 (5 bases). Looked up from germline, CDR1 is ENHRY and CDR2 is SYGVKD. This CDR3 has 12 amino acids. Trimming removed 5 bases from V and 8 bases from J, with 10 bases in between.